This T cell receptor beta chain was observed in a study of human T cells and chemical hapten exposure. At the level of the study: Sensitization involved placing 2% DPC onto an approximately 2 cm by approximately 2 cm region of upper inner arm skin. General observations from the study: Expanded TCRs showed more large CDR3 clusters than pre-sensitization or healthy control sets. No change in TCRs above 1 in 1000 frequency was produced by DPC sensitization.

From the RACE reads, TCRdb called clonotypes with MiXCR, one entry per CDR3 protein. The data contain around 360,000 distinct CDR3 sequences, roughly 6.3% of them singletons. Points on this clonotype: The target antigen is unknown.

Time point denoted: patch test 2, 6 weeks after DPC sensitization. The treatment is: therapeutic diphenylcyclopropenone sensitization with weekly scalp DPC. Losses at the gene ends were 1 base for V and 4 bases for J; bases not matched to a gene: 4. Germline V gene data show CDR1 as SGHTA and CDR2 as FQGNSA. There are 15 residues in the CDR3. The material was whole blood, obtained in connection with sensitization to the hapten diphenylcyclopropenone (DPC). This chain links TRBV7-2 with TRBJ2-5; TRBD2 matches at 9 bases. This clonotype originated in a young woman with alopecia areata. Some clones in this sample may be carry-over from other donors' samples. CDR3 in DNA: TGTGCCAGCAGCTTAGGTCGCGGGGGGGCAGAGACCCAGTACTTC. It codes for CASSLGRGGAETQYF.